This TCR beta chain originates from a study of regulatory T cells in long-lasting Graves disease. General observations from the study: Having few samples may have compromised the accuracy.

Combining iRepertoire HTBI primers with Arm-PCR of CDR3 regions, the authors built TCR beta libraries. TCRdb recomputed calls from the multiplex PCR reads with MiXCR, one row per CDR3 protein. Here the sample spans about 500,000 distinct CDR3 sequences, approximately 12% being singletons. With regard to this clonotype: Its antigen is undetermined.

As to time point: newly diagnosed GD, antithyroid drugs for less than 3 months. There was RNA extracted from PBMCs, and the TCR library was made from it. Staff took approximately 9.9 milliliters of peripheral blood and put it into EDTA tubes. The CDR3 totals 14 residues. In germline, CDR1 is ENHRY, CDR2 SYGVKD. Trimming shortened V by 2 bases and J by 4 bases, and 9 bases separated the two germline ends. The sample was also reused in another study, on T cells in Graves' hyperthyroidism and ophthalmopathy. That paper states: HTBI primers drove first-round RT-PCR of the TCR CDR3.

This clonotype originated in a woman aged 30 to 39 with Graves disease. The source material was peripheral blood mononuclear cells (PBMCs), sampled at new diagnosis, from a patient treated with antithyroid drugs. The gene calls are TRBV10-3 and TRBJ2-1; the D gene could be TRBD1 or TRBD2 (5 bases each). CDR3 sequence: CAISEQGGYNEQFF. Written as DNA, the CDR3 is TGTGCCATCAGTGAGCAGGGCGGGTACAATGAGCAGTTCTTC.